One T cell receptor beta chain is described in this entry. No antigen is known for it. This may stem from a read error, because a much larger clone lies one nucleotide away. In the library, individual cDNA molecules carried attached unique molecular identifiers. From the 5' RACE reads, TCRdb called clonotypes with MiXCR, one entry per CDR3 protein. This table has approximately 29,000 distinct CDR3 sequences, around 5.8% appearing once. V shed 6 bases and J shed 7 bases, with 12 bases lying between them. This CDR3 is 13 amino acids long. Looked up from germline, CDR1 is MDHEN and CDR2 is SYDVKM. The sample is drawn from a study of early T cells in non-severe SARS-CoV-2 infection. Study information: Sequencing of unsorted whole blood was done on bulk RNA, leaving chains unpaired. Notes on the study in general: Using VDJdb, the matching emphasized anti-spike CD8 responses while missing private and CD4 specificities.

V gene TRBV28 combines with J gene TRBJ1-4, with D maybe TRBD1 (6 bases). This receptor was identified in an adult who was a healthcare worker with PCR-confirmed SARS-CoV-2 infection or an uninfected control (not recorded which). Sequencing was carried out using whole blood. CDR3 nucleotides: TGTGCCAGCAGGGGGGCATCGGGTGAAAAACTGTTTTTT. This translates into CASRGASGEKLFF.